The clone carrying this T cell receptor beta chain was counted only a few times. These data originate in a study of blood T cell repertoires in COVID-19. As for the study in general: Acute-phase and convalescent COVID-19 samples originated in the United States, Italy and Spain.

The ends lost 4 bases at V and 1 base at J; junction bases unmatched: 16. There are 19 residues in the CDR3. The germline V gene has CDR1 SGHVS and CDR2 FQNEAQ. The repertoire was sequenced with immunoSEQ multiplex PCR; TCRdb's copy has only in-frame clones and lacks some. The data contain about 240,000 clones, about 86% of them seen just once; the ten biggest clones take up roughly a tenth. V gene TRBV7-8 combines with J gene TRBJ1-5; 7 bases agree with TRBD1. This receptor was taken from an elderly woman with acute or convalescent COVID-19. Sequencing was carried out using peripheral blood. The CDR3 protein is CASSSMSGTDKLSNQPQHF. The DNA for the CDR3 is TGTGCCAGCAGCTCCATGAGTGGGACAGACAAGCTAAGCAATCAGCCCCAGCATTTT. Supplemented by reference TRBV7-8 and TRBJ1-5, the full variable domain reads GAGVSQSPRYKVAKRGQDVALRCDPISGHVSLFWYQQALGQGPEFLTYFQNEAQLDKSGLPSDRFFAERPEGSVSTLKIQRTQQEDSAVYLCASSSMSGTDKLSNQPQHFGDGTRLSIL.